What follows describes a single TCR beta chain. Its antigen is unidentified. Blood, approximately 30 ml, was drawn into EDTA tubes. The V end was cut by 4 bases, the J end by 4 bases, with 12 bases between. Germline lookup yields CDR1 SGHNT and CDR2 YYREEE (reference sequence). CDR3 size: 15 residues. TCRdb's copy holds only in-frame clones and misses some; the assay was immunoSEQ multiplex PCR. The data contain some 25,000 clones, about nine tenths of them seen just once; the ten biggest clones take up 0.72%. The data derive from a study of untreated major depressive disorder. Study-level findings and limits: Depressed patients' CD4+ T cells carried increased TRBV05-01 (Vbeta 5.1) usage versus control CD4+ T cells.

The sequence was obtained from a woman aged 30 to 39 with major depressive disorder. The chain has TRBV5-4 and TRBJ2-6, with D perhaps matching TRBD1 (6 bases). Sequenced: CD4+ T cells from PBMCs. The CDR3 protein is CASSKAGAGANVLTF. The CDR3 region has the DNA TGTGCCAGCAGCAAAGCAGGGGCCGGGGCCAACGTCCTGACTTTC.